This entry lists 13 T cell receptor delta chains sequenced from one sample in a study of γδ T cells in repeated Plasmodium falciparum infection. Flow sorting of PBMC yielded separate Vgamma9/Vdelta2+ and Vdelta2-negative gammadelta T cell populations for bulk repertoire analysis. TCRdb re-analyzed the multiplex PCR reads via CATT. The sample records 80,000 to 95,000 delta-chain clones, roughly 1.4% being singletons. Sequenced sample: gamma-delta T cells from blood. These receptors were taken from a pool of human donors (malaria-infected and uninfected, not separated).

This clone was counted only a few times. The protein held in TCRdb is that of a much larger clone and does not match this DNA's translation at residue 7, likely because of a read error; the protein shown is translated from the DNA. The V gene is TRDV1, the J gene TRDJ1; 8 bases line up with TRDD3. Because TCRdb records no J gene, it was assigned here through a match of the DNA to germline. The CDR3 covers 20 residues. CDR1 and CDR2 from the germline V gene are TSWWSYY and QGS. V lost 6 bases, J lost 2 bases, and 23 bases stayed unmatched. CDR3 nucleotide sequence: TGTGCTCTTGGTTCTTCCCTCCGAACTGGGGGTCCCGGACTAACCGATAAACTCATCTTT. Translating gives CALGSSLRTGGPGLTDKLIF.

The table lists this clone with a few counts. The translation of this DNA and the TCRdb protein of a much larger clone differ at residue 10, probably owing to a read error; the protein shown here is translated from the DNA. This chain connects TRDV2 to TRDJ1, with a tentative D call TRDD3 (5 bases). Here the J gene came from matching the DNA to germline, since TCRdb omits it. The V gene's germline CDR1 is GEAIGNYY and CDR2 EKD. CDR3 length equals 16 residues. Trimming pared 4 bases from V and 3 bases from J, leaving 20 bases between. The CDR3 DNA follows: TGTGCCTGTGAAACTATGGGGTCCCGGCCATCCGATAAACTCATCTTT. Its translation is CACETMGSRPSDKLIF.

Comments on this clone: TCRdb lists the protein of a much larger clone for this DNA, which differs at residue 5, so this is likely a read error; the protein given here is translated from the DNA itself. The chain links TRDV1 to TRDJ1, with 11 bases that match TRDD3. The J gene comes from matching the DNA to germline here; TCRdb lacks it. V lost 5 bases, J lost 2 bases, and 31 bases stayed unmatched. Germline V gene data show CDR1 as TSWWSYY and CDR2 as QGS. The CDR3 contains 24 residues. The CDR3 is CALGKGKGSSYLRWGIRITDKLIF. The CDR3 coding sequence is TGTGCTCTTGGGAAAGGAAAAGGATCATCCTACTTAAGGTGGGGGATACGTATAACCGATAAACTCATCTTT.

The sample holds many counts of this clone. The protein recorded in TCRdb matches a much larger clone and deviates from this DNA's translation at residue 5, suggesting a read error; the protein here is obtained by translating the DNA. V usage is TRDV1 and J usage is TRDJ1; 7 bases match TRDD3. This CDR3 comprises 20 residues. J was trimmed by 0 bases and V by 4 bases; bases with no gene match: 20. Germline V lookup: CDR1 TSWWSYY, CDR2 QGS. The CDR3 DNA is TGTGCTCTTGGGGGACCCTTATACGATTTGGGGGACCTTTACACCGATAAACTCATCTTT. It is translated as CALGGPLYDLGDLYTDKLIF.

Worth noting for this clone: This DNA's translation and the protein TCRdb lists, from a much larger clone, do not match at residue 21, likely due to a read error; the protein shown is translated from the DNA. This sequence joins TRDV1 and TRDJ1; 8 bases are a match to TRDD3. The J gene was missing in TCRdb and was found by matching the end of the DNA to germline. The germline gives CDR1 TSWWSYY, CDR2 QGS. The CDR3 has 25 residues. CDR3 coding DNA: TGTGCTCTTGGGGACCTACGGCCTTCCCGAACCTACTGGGGGTCTCCCCGCGTGAACACCGGTAAACTCATCTTT. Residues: CALGDLRPSRTYWGSPRVNTGKLIF.

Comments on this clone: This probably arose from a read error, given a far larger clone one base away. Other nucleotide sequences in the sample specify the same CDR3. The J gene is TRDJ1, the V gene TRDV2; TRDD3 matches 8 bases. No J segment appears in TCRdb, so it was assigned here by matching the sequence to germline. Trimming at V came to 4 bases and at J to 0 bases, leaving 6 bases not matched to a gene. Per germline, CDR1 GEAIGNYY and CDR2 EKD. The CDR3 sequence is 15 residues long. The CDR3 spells CACDTLGAHTDKLIF. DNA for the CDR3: TGTGCCTGTGATACACTGGGGGCCCACACCGATAAACTCATCTTT.

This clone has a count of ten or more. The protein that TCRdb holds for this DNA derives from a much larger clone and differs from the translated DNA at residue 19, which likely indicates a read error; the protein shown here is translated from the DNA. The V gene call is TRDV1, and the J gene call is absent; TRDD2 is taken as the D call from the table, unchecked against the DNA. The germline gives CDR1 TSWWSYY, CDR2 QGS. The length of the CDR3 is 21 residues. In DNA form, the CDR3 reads TGTGCTCTTGGGGAAAAGGCCTTCCTACACCTAGTACTCCTTCACACCGATAAACCCATCTTT. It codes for CALGEKAFLHLVLLHTDKPIF.

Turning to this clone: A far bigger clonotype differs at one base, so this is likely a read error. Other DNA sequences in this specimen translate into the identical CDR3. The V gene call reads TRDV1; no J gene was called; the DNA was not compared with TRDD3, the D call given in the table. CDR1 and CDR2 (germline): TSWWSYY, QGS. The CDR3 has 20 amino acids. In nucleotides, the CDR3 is TGTGCTCTTGGGGAATTTCTTTACGGTCATCGGGGGATACACACCGATAAACTTATCTTT. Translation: CALGEFLYGHRGIHTDKLIF.

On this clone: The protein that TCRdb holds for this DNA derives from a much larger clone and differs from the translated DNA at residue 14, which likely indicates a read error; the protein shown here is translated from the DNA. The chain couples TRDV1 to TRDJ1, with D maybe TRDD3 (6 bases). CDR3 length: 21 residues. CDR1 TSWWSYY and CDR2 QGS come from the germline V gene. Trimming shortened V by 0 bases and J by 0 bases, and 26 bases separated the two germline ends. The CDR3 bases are TGTGCTCTTGGGGAACTCGTTTTACCCAAGGGGGGAGTTCTCTACACCGATAAACTCATCTTT. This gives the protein CALGELVLPKGGVLYTDKLIF.

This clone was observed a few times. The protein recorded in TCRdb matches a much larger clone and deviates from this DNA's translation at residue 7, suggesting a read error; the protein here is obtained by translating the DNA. CDR3 bases: TGTGCCTGTGACACCCTAGCTGGGGGTTCTTACACCGATAAACTCATCTTT. Its translation is CACDTLAGGSYTDKLIF. The chain links TRDV2 to TRDJ1, with 7 bases aligning to TRDD3. As TCRdb names no J gene, one was assigned here on the basis of a DNA match to germline. The CDR3 has 17 residues. The germline V gene has CDR1 GEAIGNYY and CDR2 EKD. V was pared by 0 bases and J by 0 bases, with 9 bases of the junction left unmatched.

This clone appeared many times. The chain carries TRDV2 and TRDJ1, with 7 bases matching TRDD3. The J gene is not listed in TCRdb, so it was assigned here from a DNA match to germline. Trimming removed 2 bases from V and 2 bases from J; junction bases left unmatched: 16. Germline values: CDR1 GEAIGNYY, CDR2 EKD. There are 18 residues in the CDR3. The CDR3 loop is CACDKLLGTTPRTDKLIF. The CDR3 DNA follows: TGTGCCTGTGACAAACTACTGGGGACCACCCCCCGTACCGATAAACTCATCTTT.

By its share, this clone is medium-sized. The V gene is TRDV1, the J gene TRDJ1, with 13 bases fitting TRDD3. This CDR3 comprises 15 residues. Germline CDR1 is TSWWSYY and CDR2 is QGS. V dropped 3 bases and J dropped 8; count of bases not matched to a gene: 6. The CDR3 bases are TGTGCTCTTGGGGACCGCACTGGGGGATACGAGAAACTCATCTTT. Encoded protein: CALGDRTGGYEKLIF.

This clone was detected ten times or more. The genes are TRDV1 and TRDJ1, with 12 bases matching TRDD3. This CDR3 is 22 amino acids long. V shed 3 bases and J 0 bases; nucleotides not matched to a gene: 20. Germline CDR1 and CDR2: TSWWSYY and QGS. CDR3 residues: CALGDLPRGRYWGIPYTDKLIF. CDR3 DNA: TGTGCTCTTGGGGACCTTCCTAGGGGGCGGTACTGGGGGATACCGTACACCGATAAACTCATCTTT.